This section outlines one T cell receptor beta chain sequence together with its context. The antigen is undetermined. The PCR had 60 Vbeta and 13 Jbeta primers. Repertoires were generated with immunoSEQ multiplex PCR, while TCRdb's copy carries only in-frame clones and drops some. This table has 110,000 to 150,000 clones, roughly 80% appearing once. The source of the sample is a study of cytomegalovirus exposure and HLA in healthy donors. At the level of the study: Unique TCRs from HLA-typed donors, 70 million to 85 million of them, were held in an early data release. Study-wide results and limits: Confirmation was obtained in vitro that a few CMV-associated chains are specific for CMV antigens. The later analysis indicated that the majority of CMV-associated TCR beta chains appeared HLA-restricted.

The CDR3 spans 13 residues. V dropped 0 bases and J dropped 4 bases, with 7 bases sitting between them. The germline CDR1 and CDR2 sequences are SGHKS and YYEKEE (reference sequence). The sequenced material came from PBMCs. The chain has TRBV5-5 and TRBJ1-1; no clear D. This sequence originates from a male donor in good health and CMV-seronegative. CDR3 in DNA: TGTGCCAGCAGCTTGGTGGGGAGCACTGAAGCTTTCTTT. The encoded protein is CASSLVGSTEAFF.